This T cell receptor (beta chain) was sequenced for a study of T cells after posttransplantation cyclophosphamide. The related graft donor's blood sample was taken on the day of bone marrow donation. Sequenced by immunoSEQ multiplex PCR; TCRdb stores in-frame clones only, minus some. Recorded here are over 30,000 clones, none singletons. The study, taken as a whole, reports: Skin or GI-infiltrating T cells shared few TRB sequences with blood. After PTCy, TRB diversity resembled that of CNI/methotrexate controls.

Regarding this clone: The antigen is not known.

V shed 8 bases, J shed 3 bases, and the junction held 11 bases outside the gene matches. The germline CDR1 and CDR2 sequences are MNHEY and SMNVEV (reference sequence). The length of the CDR3 is 15 residues. The receptor's source is a girl between 10 and 17 years old in good health, CMV-negative, and a related stem cell transplant donor. Sequences were obtained from PBMCs. The V gene is TRBV27, the J gene TRBJ1-1, with 8 bases that match TRBD1. The CDR3 region is CASSTGTGYDTEAFF. DNA of the CDR3: TGTGCCAGCTCCACCGGGACAGGTTATGACACTGAAGCTTTCTTT.